This T cell receptor (beta chain) was recovered during a study of CD8+ T cells in alopecia areata. Study-wide background: Treatment with tofacitinib (6 to 18 months) was followed by 6 months off drug. Study-level results: In scalp samples, resident alphabeta T cells of normal skin are also sequenced. Clonality in the scalp and expanded CD8+ clones ranked among the top 100 were significantly decreased by tofacitinib. In lesional scalp, particularly from alopecia totalis/universalis, clonality was higher than in normal scalp.

Following RNA extraction, reverse transcription yielded cDNA that acted as the sequencing template. Sequenced by immunoSEQ multiplex PCR; TCRdb stores in-frame clones only, minus some. The table has roughly 200,000 clones, 53% seen once. Regarding this clone: No antigen is known for it.

The sample's treatment: oral pan-JAK inhibitor, 5-10 mg twice daily. V gave up 4 bases and J gave up 1 base; unmatched junction bases: 3. CDR1 is MNHEY, CDR2 SVGAGI, per germline. This CDR3 comprises 15 residues. The sequence came from a human donor with alopecia areata. The V gene is TRBV6-5, the J gene TRBJ2-1; 8 positions match TRBD2. Sequences were derived from CD8+ T cells sorted from blood, sampled at week 24, from a patient treated with tofacitinib. The chain's CDR3 is CASSFGGGSYNEQFF. The CDR3 region has the DNA TGTGCCAGCAGTTTCGGGGGGGGATCCTACAATGAGCAGTTCTTC.